These 30 T cell receptor beta chains were sequenced from one sample in a study of T-cell reconstitution after alpha-beta-depleted transplantation in children (dated by TCRdb to 2016 to 2017). According to the study, the label for this sample's treatment or condition signals: allogeneic hematopoietic cell transplantation with graft depleted of TCRalphabeta T cells and CD19 B cells. Libraries were made using PCR. The instrument given in TCRdb is Illumina HiSeq 2500. TCR libraries were prepared with molecular barcoding, using unique molecular identifiers to normalize TCRbeta repertoire quantification. TCRdb applied fastp at Q25 and MiXCR to the public reads, then kept only in-frame beta chains. Each entry is one CDR3 protein sequence, shown with its most common DNA and genes. The sample data list about a million distinct CDR3 sequences, and 25% to 35% of these were observed just once. The leading ten clones occupy roughly 28% of the sample.

This sample comprised PBMCs, mostly from graft donor cells, obtained 360 days after TCRalphabeta/CD19-depleted stem cell transplant. Receptor source: a boy younger than two who had a stem cell transplant for SCID, so the T cells may come from the graft donor.

This clonotype has at least ten counts. The V gene is TRBV4-1, the J gene TRBJ1-1; 11 bases agree with TRBD1. V shed 4 bases, J shed 11 bases, and the junction held 15 bases outside the gene matches. CDR3 length equals 16 residues. Germline CDR1 and CDR2: MGHRA and YSYEKL. CDR3 region: CASSPKPGTGGLVAFF. The CDR3 DNA follows: TGCGCCAGCAGCCCCAAGCCGGGGACAGGGGGATTGGTGGCTTTCTTT.

The V and J genes are TRBV30 and TRBJ2-3; the D is unclear. This CDR3 contains 13 residues. Germline V gene lookup returns CDR1 GTSNPN and CDR2 SVGIG (reference sequence). V dropped 0 bases and J dropped 3 bases, with 7 bases sitting between them. The CDR3 DNA reads as TGTGCCTGGAGTGTAACGTGGACAGATACGCAGTATTTT. As protein: CAWSVTWTDTQYF.

The chain uses TRBV5-8 and TRBJ2-3, with a weak D call TRBD1 (6 bases). The CDR3 has 15 amino acids. The germline CDR1 and CDR2 sequences are SGHTS and YDEGEE. Trimming left V 2 bases short and J 2 bases short, with 12 bases between. The DNA for the CDR3 is TGTGCCAGCAGCTTACTTCAGGGGCTCACAGATACGCAGTATTTT. The encoded protein is CASSLLQGLTDTQYF.

This clonotype has just a few counts. The V gene is TRBV7-9, the J gene TRBJ2-5, with 7 bases fitting TRBD1. The junction had 6 bases not matched to a gene; V was cut back by 6 bases and J by 2 bases. Germline V lookup: CDR1 SEHNR, CDR2 FQNEAQ (reference sequence). CDR3 length: 14 residues. The CDR3 region has the DNA TGTGCCAGCAGTTCGCACAGGGGACAAGAGACCCAGTACTTC. Its protein is CASSSHRGQETQYF.

This clonotype has a handful of counts. The CDR3 is CASSPATGGFPDTQYF. In nucleotides, the CDR3 is TGTGCCAGCAGCCCAGCCACCGGGGGCTTCCCAGATACGCAGTATTTT. V is TRBV4-2 and J is TRBJ2-3; TRBD1 or TRBD2 may be the D gene (6 bases each). The CDR3 contains 16 residues. V lost 4 bases to trimming and J lost 4 bases, with 18 bases between them. CDR1 is LGHNA and CDR2 is YNFKEQ in the germline V gene.

V and J are TRBV20-1 and TRBJ2-7; D is possibly TRBD2 (6 bases). CDR1 is DFQATT, CDR2 SNEGSKA, per germline (reference sequence). This CDR3 is 13 amino acids long. V was cut by 2 bases and J by 0 bases, with 8 bases left in between. CDR3 DNA: TGCAGTGCTAGATTGGGACTCTCCTACGAGCAGTACTTC. Its translation is CSARLGLSYEQYF.

There are many counts of this clonotype. CDR3 amino acids: CAISRTVGNEQFF. The DNA for the CDR3 is TGTGCCATCAGTCGGACCGTCGGCAATGAGCAGTTCTTC. The rearrangement joins TRBV10-3 to TRBJ2-1; no clear D. From germline, CDR1 is ENHRY and CDR2 SYGVKD. CDR3 length equals 13 residues. Trimming took off 5 bases at V and 6 bases at J, with 11 bases between the two ends.

The sample holds many counts of this clonotype. V is TRBV4-3 and J is TRBJ2-1, with D tentatively TRBD2 (6 bases). The V end lost 1 base, the J end lost 9 bases, and 22 bases lay between the germline ends. Germline V CDR1 and CDR2: LGHNA, YSLEER. This CDR3 has 17 residues. The CDR3 bases are TGCGCCAGCAGCCAAGGCACTAGCTCAGTTTCGGGGGTTGAGCAGTTCTTC. This encodes CASSQGTSSVSGVEQFF.

The chain uses TRBV20-1 and TRBJ2-7, with TRBD2 identical over 7 bases. The CDR3 spans 14 residues. V lost 2 bases to trimming and J lost 2 bases; unmatched junction nucleotides: 6. Germline assignment: CDR1 DFQATT and CDR2 SNEGSKA (reference sequence). CDR3 region: CSARRGGTTYEQYF. CDR3 nucleotide sequence: TGCAGTGCTAGACGGGGAGGGACCACCTACGAGCAGTACTTC.

This clonotype was counted only a few times. This chain links TRBV10-3 with TRBJ1-3; 7 bases are a match to TRBD1. CDR3 length: 16 residues. V was pared by 2 bases and J by 8 bases, with 12 bases of the junction left unmatched. Germline lookup yields CDR1 ENHRY and CDR2 SYGVKD. The CDR3, as DNA: TGTGCCATCAGTGAGCCGAGCCGCGACAGGGTCCACACCATATATTTT. The encoded protein is CAISEPSRDRVHTIYF.

CDR3 amino acids: CASSLMASRERDYGYTF. Written as DNA, the CDR3 is TGTGCCAGCAGCTTAATGGCATCCCGGGAAAGGGACTATGGCTACACCTTC. The chain employs TRBV7-3 and TRBJ1-2; D is unclear. The CDR3 spans 17 residues. Trimming shortened V by 1 base and J by 3 bases, and 18 bases separated the two germline ends. In germline, CDR1 is SGHTA, CDR2 FQGTGA. The variable domain in full, completed from reference TRBV7-3 and TRBJ1-2, reads GAGVSQTPSNKVTEKGKYVELRCDPISGHTALYWYRQSLGQGPEFLIYFQGTGAADDSGLPNDRFFAVRPEGSVSTLKIQRTERGDSAVYLCASSLMASRERDYGYTFGSGTRLTVV.

This clonotype has more than one count but fewer than ten. This sequence joins TRBV7-9 and TRBJ2-3; TRBD2 is a possible D gene (5 bases). Trimming pared 4 bases from V and 5 bases from J, leaving 10 bases between. CDR1 and CDR2 (germline): SEHNR, FQNEAQ (reference sequence). This CDR3 region has 13 residues. The CDR3 sequence: CASSSIGEDTQYF. CDR3 bases: TGTGCCAGCAGCTCCATCGGGGAAGATACGCAGTATTTT.

CDR3 sequence reads: CASSLEYRGQANEKLFF. The CDR3 DNA follows: TGTGCCAGCAGCTTAGAATACAGGGGTCAAGCTAATGAAAAACTGTTTTTT. The chain employs TRBV7-6 and TRBJ1-4, with TRBD1 identical over 7 bases. Germline CDR1 is SGHVS and CDR2 is FNYEAQ. The CDR3 is 17 amino acids. J was trimmed by 3 bases and V by 1 base; bases with no gene match: 8.

The rearrangement joins TRBV7-2 to TRBJ2-1, with 13 bases lining up with TRBD2. V was pared by 5 bases and J by 7 bases, with 8 bases of the junction left unmatched. The V gene's germline CDR1 is SGHTA and CDR2 FQGNSA. The CDR3 contains 16 residues. The CDR3 DNA is TGTGCCAGCAGCCGTAGACTAGCGGGGGGCGGGAATGAGCAGTTCTTC. It is translated as CASSRRLAGGGNEQFF.

The chain joins TRBV12-5 to TRBJ2-1; TRBD2 aligns across 9 bases. This CDR3 region has 16 residues. Germline loops: CDR1 LGHNT, CDR2 FRNRAP. The trim removed 6 bases at V and 11 bases at J, leaving 17 bases unmatched. The chain's CDR3 is CASGQGSLAGNQKQFF. The CDR3 bases are TGTGCTAGTGGACAAGGTAGTCTAGCGGGGAACCAGAAGCAGTTCTTC.

This clonotype occurred a few times. The V call is TRBV7-9, the J call TRBJ2-5; D is unresolved. This CDR3 spans 14 amino acids. The germline V gene has CDR1 SEHNR and CDR2 FQNEAQ (reference sequence). Trimming left V 9 bases short and J 5 bases short, with 19 bases between. CDR3 amino acids: CASIPFGNMETQYF. CDR3 coding DNA: TGTGCCAGTATCCCTTTCGGAAATATGGAGACCCAGTACTTC.

The CDR3: CASSSTLTSGVQETQYF. DNA for the CDR3: TGTGCCAGCAGCTCCACCTTGACTAGCGGGGTCCAAGAGACCCAGTACTTC. V gene TRBV12-3 or TRBV12-4 combines with J gene TRBJ2-5; 11 nucleotides align to TRBD2. The CDR3 loop spans 17 amino acids. The ends lost 6 bases at V and 1 base at J; junction bases unmatched: 10.

The chain links TRBV3-1 to TRBJ2-1; the match to TRBD2 covers 11 bases. Trimming at V came to 4 bases and at J to 3 bases, leaving 17 bases not matched to a gene. Looked up from germline, CDR1 is LGHDT and CDR2 is YNNKEL (reference sequence). The CDR3 is 20 amino acids. CDR3 in amino acids: CASSLRLGLAGGTYYNEQFF. In nucleotides, the CDR3 is TGTGCCAGCAGCCTCAGATTGGGTCTAGCGGGGGGTACCTACTACAATGAGCAGTTCTTC.

This clonotype was counted only a few times. V and J are TRBV12-3 or TRBV12-4 and TRBJ1-1; no clear D gene. Trimming took off 6 bases at V and 4 bases at J, with 9 bases between the two ends. This CDR3 comprises 12 residues. This CDR3 reads CASRVGATEAFF. The CDR3 DNA sequence: TGTGCCAGCAGAGTGGGAGCCACTGAAGCTTTCTTT.

The rearrangement joins TRBV28 to TRBJ1-2, with 9 bases identical to TRBD1. The V segment lost 7 bases and the J segment 0 bases; nucleotides outside the gene matches: 9. Germline loops: CDR1 MDHEN, CDR2 SYDVKM. This CDR3 region has 16 residues. CDR3 region: CASIRGDRVANYGYTF. The CDR3 DNA is TGTGCCAGCATCAGGGGGGACAGGGTAGCTAACTATGGCTACACCTTC.

This clonotype was detected a few times. The chain joins TRBV20-1 to TRBJ2-5; 8 nucleotides align to TRBD1. This CDR3 has 14 residues. With V trimmed by 6 bases and J by 4 bases, 10 bases remained unmatched. Per germline, CDR1 DFQATT and CDR2 SNEGSKA (reference sequence). This chain's CDR3 is CSASPRGLGETQYF. DNA for the CDR3: TGCAGTGCCTCCCCCAGGGGGCTCGGAGAGACCCAGTACTTC.

J is TRBJ1-1 and V is TRBV6-6; tentative D call: TRBD1 (5 bases). V lost 0 bases, J lost 10 bases, and 12 bases lay in between. The CDR3 loop spans 13 amino acids. CDR1 and CDR2 (germline): MNHNY, SVGAGI (reference sequence). CDR3: CASSYSEFGGAFF. In DNA, the CDR3 is TGTGCCAGCAGTTACTCGGAATTTGGGGGAGCTTTCTTT.

The V and J genes are TRBV4-1 and TRBJ1-1; 8 bases are shared with TRBD1. The CDR3 is 17 amino acids. With 1 base clipped from V and 4 bases from J, the junction kept 11 bases outside the gene matches. Germline CDR1 and CDR2: MGHRA and YSYEKL. This CDR3 reads CASSQVGQGARGTEAFF. The DNA of the CDR3 is TGCGCCAGCAGCCAAGTGGGGCAGGGGGCAAGGGGCACTGAAGCTTTCTTT.

This sequence joins TRBV28 and TRBJ2-3, with a possible D match to TRBD2 (6 bases). CDR1 and CDR2 from the germline V gene are MDHEN and SYDVKM. Trimming stripped 7 bases from V and 3 bases from J, with 17 bases between. The CDR3 extends over 15 amino acids. Here the CDR3 DNA reads TGTGCCAGCAACCCATGGCGGGGTAGAACAGATACGCAGTATTTT. This codes for CASNPWRGRTDTQYF.

The chain is built from TRBV7-2 and TRBJ1-3; perhaps TRBD1 as D (5 bases). CDR1 is SGHTA, CDR2 FQGNSA, per germline. The CDR3 covers 14 residues. V shed 1 base and J shed 6 bases, with 10 bases lying between them. As DNA, the CDR3 is TGTGCCAGCAGCTTAGGTGGGACCCAAAACACCATATATTTT. It codes for CASSLGGTQNTIYF. The full variable domain, completed using reference TRBV7-2 and TRBJ1-3, is GAGVSQSPSNKVTEKGKDVELRCDPISGHTALYWYRQSLGQGLEFLIYFQGNSAPDKSGLPSDRFSAERTGGSVSTLTIQRTQQEDSAVYLCASSLGGTQNTIYFGEGSWLTVV.

The V and J genes are TRBV20-1 and TRBJ2-7; 8 bases agree with TRBD1. Trimming at V came to 2 bases and at J to 3 bases, leaving 3 bases not matched to a gene. The CDR3 contains 13 residues. CDR1 is DFQATT, CDR2 SNEGSKA, per germline (reference sequence). The chain's CDR3 is CSARRRGHYEQYF. The CDR3 DNA follows: TGCAGTGCTAGACGCAGGGGGCACTACGAGCAGTACTTC.

This clonotype came up a few times. This chain uses TRBV28 with TRBJ2-4; 9 positions match TRBD2. Trimming at V came to 2 bases and at J to 7 bases, leaving 3 bases not matched to a gene. Germline CDR1 reads MDHEN; CDR2 reads SYDVKM. CDR3 length: 14 amino acids. Here the CDR3 DNA reads TGTGCCAGCAGTTTACAGCTAGCGGGGAACATTCAGTACTTC. Its protein product is CASSLQLAGNIQYF.

This clonotype was detected once. The chain recombines TRBV2 with TRBJ1-2, with D maybe TRBD1 (5 bases). CDR1 and CDR2 (germline): SNHLY, FYNNEI. Trimming took 6 bases from V and 8 from J, leaving 16 bases between them. The CDR3 has 13 amino acids. The CDR3 reads CASSGTASLGYTF. The DNA of the CDR3 is TGTGCCAGCAGCGGGACCGCCTCTCTGGGCTACACCTTC.

This clonotype was seen a handful of times. The genes are TRBV5-1 and TRBJ1-4; D is unclear. Germline CDR1 and CDR2: SGHRS and YFSETQ. V lost 1 base and J 0 bases, leaving 7 bases between the germline ends. This CDR3 is 15 amino acids long. The CDR3 region has the DNA TGCGCCAGCAGCTTGATGGGGTCAACTAATGAAAAACTGTTTTTT. Its protein is CASSLMGSTNEKLFF.

The sample holds a few counts of this clonotype. As DNA, the CDR3 is TGCGCCAGCAGCCAAGGCGGATGGCTCCGGGGGAACACTGAAGCTTTCTTT. This translates into CASSQGGWLRGNTEAFF. This chain uses TRBV4-3 with TRBJ1-1; the D is unclear. The V gene lost 1 base and the J gene lost 1 base, with 16 bases spanning the gap. Germline lookup yields CDR1 LGHNA and CDR2 YSLEER. The CDR3 contains 17 residues.